This is a list of T cell receptor beta chains from one sample in a study of blood T cell repertoires in COVID-19. Profiling relied on immunoSEQ multiplex PCR, and the TCRdb table lists in-frame clones only, not all of them. The sample includes 28,000 or so clones, roughly 90% seen only once; the top ten take roughly 12%. The sequenced sample was peripheral blood. The receptors shown here come from an older man with acute or convalescent COVID-19. The CDR3 runs from the conserved cysteine through the conserved F or W. D genes are given only for firm matches. Rows may omit the clone size; those that give it use once, few, many or a size class.

v_gene	d_gene	j_gene	abundance	CDR3aa	CDR3nt
TRBV7-6	TRBD1	TRBJ2-3	.	CASSSDRGEGTDTQYF	TGTGCCAGCAGCTCAGACAGGGGTGAGGGCACAGATACGCAGTATTTT
TRBV2	.	TRBJ2-7	.	CASTRDLGREQYF	TGTGCCAGCACCCGGGACTTAGGGCGCGAGCAGTACTTC
TRBV29-1	.	TRBJ2-7	.	CSVTRGSEQYF	TGCAGCGTGACGCGGGGAAGCGAGCAGTACTTC
TRBV7-2	TRBD1	TRBJ2-2	.	CASSLARDRGWVSTGELFF	TGTGCCAGCAGCTTAGCCAGGGACAGGGGGTGGGTGTCCACCGGGGAGCTGTTTTTT
TRBV15	TRBD2	TRBJ2-3	.	CATSRDGGRLRELTDTQYF	TGTGCCACCAGCAGAGATGGCGGGAGGTTACGGGAACTCACAGATACGCAGTATTTT
TRBV24-1	.	TRBJ2-5	.	CATSDHGGRLETQYF	TGTGCCACCAGTGATCACGGGGGGCGGCTAGAGACCCAGTACTTC
TRBV6-2/TRBV6-3	.	TRBJ2-7	.	CASSYGTTLSYEQYF	TGTGCCAGCAGTTACGGGACAACCCTATCCTACGAGCAGTACTTC
TRBV18	.	TRBJ2-7	.	CASSPPGALSYEQYF	TGTGCCAGCTCACCACCAGGGGCACTTTCCTACGAGCAGTACTTC
TRBV19	TRBD1	TRBJ2-1	.	CASSNRDRVDGEQFF	TGTGCCAGTAGTAACCGGGACAGGGTGGATGGGGAGCAGTTCTTC
TRBV24-1	TRBD2	TRBJ2-3	.	CATSDPSSGNTDTQYF	TGTGCCACCAGTGACCCCTCTAGCGGGAACACAGATACGCAGTATTTT
TRBV7-8	TRBD2	TRBJ2-3	.	CASSLLSGRLPYF	TGTGCCAGCAGCTTACTAAGCGGGAGACTTCCGTATTTT
TRBV7-3	TRBD2	TRBJ2-1	.	CASRPGGTSGSTEQFF	TGTGCCAGCAGACCAGGAGGGACTAGCGGGAGTACTGAGCAGTTCTTC
TRBV2	TRBD2	TRBJ2-1	few	CASSERLAGVNEQFF	TGTGCCAGCAGTGAACGGCTAGCGGGAGTAAATGAGCAGTTCTTC
TRBV7-2	.	TRBJ2-7	.	CASAEDYEQYF	TGTGCCAGCGCAGAGGACTACGAGCAGTACTTC
TRBV2	.	TRBJ1-5	.	CASSRPGSSNQPQHF	TGTGCCAGCAGTCGCCCCGGGAGTAGCAATCAGCCCCAGCATTTT
TRBV15	TRBD1	TRBJ2-2	.	CATSTGQGITGELFF	TGTGCCACCAGCACAGGACAGGGGATAACCGGGGAGCTGTTTTTT
TRBV4-3	TRBD2	TRBJ2-1	.	CASSQDPPGLAGRGGNNEQFF	TGCGCCAGCAGCCAAGACCCGCCGGGACTAGCGGGAAGAGGGGGTAACAATGAGCAGTTCTTC
TRBV19	TRBD2	TRBJ2-1	.	CASSPGLVYYNEQFF	TGTGCCAGTAGTCCCGGACTAGTCTACTACAATGAGCAGTTCTTC
TRBV18	TRBD1	TRBJ1-1	.	CASSPPTGGKGEAFF	TGTGCCAGCTCACCACCGACAGGGGGCAAGGGAGAAGCTTTCTTT
TRBV14	TRBD2	TRBJ2-7	.	CASSRRLAGSYEQYF	TGTGCCAGCAGCCGAAGACTAGCGGGGTCCTACGAGCAGTACTTC
TRBV19	.	TRBJ2-2	.	CATSQRTTGELFF	TGTGCCACCTCCCAGCGGACCACCGGGGAGCTGTTTTTT
TRBV27	TRBD1	TRBJ2-7	.	CASSRDRGDYEQYF	TGTGCCAGCAGCAGGGACAGGGGGGACTACGAGCAGTACTTC
TRBV6-5	TRBD1	TRBJ2-7	.	CASTRTGDSYEQYF	TGTGCCAGCACCAGGACAGGGGATTCCTACGAGCAGTACTTC
TRBV4-1	TRBD1	TRBJ1-2	.	CASSQVIRDRRVGNYGYTF	TGCGCCAGCAGCCAAGTCATCCGGGACAGACGCGTTGGAAACTATGGCTACACCTTC
TRBV10-3	.	TRBJ1-2	.	CAISESTDSYGYTF	TGTGCCATCAGTGAGTCGACAGACTCCTATGGCTACACCTTC
TRBV7-2	TRBD1	TRBJ2-7	.	CASSLGLGTETYEQYF	TGTGCCAGCAGCCTAGGACTCGGGACAGAGACCTACGAGCAGTACTTC
TRBV11-2	.	TRBJ1-4	.	CASSRTRAEKLFF	TGTGCCAGCAGCCGGACGAGGGCTGAAAAACTGTTTTTT
TRBV7-9	TRBD2	TRBJ2-5	.	CASSFGAGAETQYF	TGTGCCAGCAGCTTTGGAGCGGGAGCGGAGACCCAGTACTTC
TRBV18	TRBD2	TRBJ2-5	.	CASSPLGQRELIETQYF	TGTGCCAGCTCACCACTGGGGCAGCGGGAGTTAATTGAGACCCAGTACTTC
TRBV19	TRBD1	TRBJ2-7	.	CASSMKQGDEQYF	TGTGCCAGTAGTATGAAACAGGGGGACGAGCAGTACTTC
TRBV19	.	TRBJ1-1	.	CASSTGVGTEAFF	TGTGCCAGTAGTACAGGGGTTGGGACTGAAGCTTTCTTT